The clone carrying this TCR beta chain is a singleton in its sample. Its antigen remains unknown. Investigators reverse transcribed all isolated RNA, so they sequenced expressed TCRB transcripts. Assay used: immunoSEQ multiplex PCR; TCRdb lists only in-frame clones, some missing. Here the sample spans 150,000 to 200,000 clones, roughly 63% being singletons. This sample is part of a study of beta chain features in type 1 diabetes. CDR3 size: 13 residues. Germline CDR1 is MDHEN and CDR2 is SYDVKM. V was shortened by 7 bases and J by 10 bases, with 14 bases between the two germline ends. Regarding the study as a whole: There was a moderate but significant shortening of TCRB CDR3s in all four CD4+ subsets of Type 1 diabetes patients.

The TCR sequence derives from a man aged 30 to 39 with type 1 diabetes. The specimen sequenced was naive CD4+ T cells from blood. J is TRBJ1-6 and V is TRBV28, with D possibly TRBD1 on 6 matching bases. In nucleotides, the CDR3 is TGTGCCAGCACACGGACAGTAGGGTCACCCCTCCACTTT. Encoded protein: CASTRTVGSPLHF. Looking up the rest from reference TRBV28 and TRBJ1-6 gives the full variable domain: DVKVTQSSRYLVKRTGEKVFLECVQDMDHENMFWYRQDPGLGLRLIYFSYDVKMKEKGDIPEGYSVSREKKERFSLILESASTNQTSMYLCASTRTVGSPLHFGNGTRLTVT.